This T cell receptor (beta chain) comes out of a study of Graves' ophthalmopathy and Graves' hyperthyroidism. After removal of 3 bases from V and 4 bases from J, the junction contained 6 bases not matched to a gene. Germline V gives CDR1 KGHSH, CDR2 LQKENI. This CDR3 region has 14 residues. On this clonotype itself: The antigen is unknown.

Patients were left out if they had other autoimmune diseases, uncontrolled infections, pregnancy or lactation. RNA transcripts were the template, and TCR beta CDR3 regions were amplified from them. First-round RT-PCR with HTBI primers preceded a second-round multiplex PCR. TCRdb processed the multiplex PCR reads anew with MiXCR; each CDR3 protein has one entry. The table records around 1,200,000 distinct CDR3 sequences, about 35% of them present only once. General study points: The study's model predicted ophthalmopathy progression at 65% to 71% sensitivity and 72% to 85% specificity. A classifier, a 13-signature model, separated ophthalmopathy from stable hyperthyroidism with 85% to 90% sensitivity and approximately 81% specificity. Most clonotypes expanded in thyroid above 0.001 frequency were present in blood too.

The receptor was derived from an adult man with Graves' hyperthyroidism. The material sequenced was peripheral blood or thyroid tissue (not recorded which). The chain carries TRBV18 and TRBJ2-7, with TRBD1 matching over 7 bases. CDR3 sequence (DNA): TGTGCCAGCTCACCCCGGGACAGACAATACGAGCAGTACTTC. Amino acids: CASSPRDRQYEQYF. Looking up the rest from reference TRBV18 and TRBJ2-7 gives the full variable domain: NAGVMQNPRHLVRRRGQEARLRCSPMKGHSHVYWYRQLPEEGLKFMVYLQKENIIDESGMPKERFSAEFPKEGPSILRIQQVVRGDSAAYFCASSPRDRQYEQYFGPGTRLTVT.